This T cell receptor (beta chain) originates from a study of blood T cell repertoires in COVID-19. For the study at large: There were acute and convalescent COVID-19 samples, and they came from the United States, Italy and Spain.

Method: immunoSEQ multiplex PCR; TCRdb's copy keeps in-frame clones and lacks some. The sample lists around 160,000 clones, approximately 82% occurring once. The CDR3 extends over 11 amino acids. Germline CDR1 is ENHRY and CDR2 is SYGVKD. V was clipped by 7 bases and J by 5 bases, with 8 bases between them. This TCR derives from a human donor with acute or convalescent COVID-19. The donor label of this sample is uncertain. The chain links TRBV10-3 to TRBJ1-2; no clear D gene. The sample was peripheral blood. Here the CDR3 reads CAITGSYGYTF. CDR3 nucleotides: TGTGCCATCACCGGGAGTTATGGCTACACCTTC.